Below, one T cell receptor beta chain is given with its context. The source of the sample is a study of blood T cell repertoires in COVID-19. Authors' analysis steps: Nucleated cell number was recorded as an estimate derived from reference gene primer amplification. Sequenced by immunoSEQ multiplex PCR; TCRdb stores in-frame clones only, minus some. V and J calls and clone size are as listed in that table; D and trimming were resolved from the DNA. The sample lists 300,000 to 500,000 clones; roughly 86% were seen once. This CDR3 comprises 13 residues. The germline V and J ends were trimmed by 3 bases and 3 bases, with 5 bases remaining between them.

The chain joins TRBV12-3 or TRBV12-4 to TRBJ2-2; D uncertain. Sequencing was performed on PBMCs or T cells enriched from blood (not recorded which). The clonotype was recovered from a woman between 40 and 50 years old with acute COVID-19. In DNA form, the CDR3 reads TGTGCCAGCAGTTTTCGGTACACCGGGGAGCTGTTTTTT. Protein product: CASSFRYTGELFF.